This T cell receptor (beta chain) was identified during a study of patients and donors after allogeneic stem cell transplantation. This clonotype was counted ten times or more. TCRdb itself ran the RT-PCR reads through MiXCR, one entry per CDR3 protein. Of approximately 60,000 distinct CDR3 sequences in the sample, approximately 12% were seen once. Unmatched junction bases numbered 10, after V lost 4 bases and J lost 2 bases. The CDR3 has 16 amino acids. The sample comprised blood, either unsorted or a sorted T cell fraction (not recorded which). J is TRBJ1-1 and V is TRBV12-3 or TRBV12-4; 7 nucleotides agree with TRBD1. The origin of this receptor is a human donor who was either an allogeneic HSCT recipient or a stem cell or donor lymphocyte infusion donor (not recorded which). It is not recorded whose cells these are; they may come from a transplant donor. The CDR3 region is CASSSPPYRGNTEAFF. The CDR3 DNA reads as TGTGCCAGCAGTTCCCCTCCCTACAGGGGAAACACTGAAGCTTTCTTT.